The rows below give T cell receptor beta chains drawn from one sample of a study of shared clonotypes between healthy human individuals. This table comes from immunoSEQ multiplex PCR, and its TCRdb copy is limited to in-frame clones, with some not included. This table has around 2.1 million clones, approximately 94% appearing once. The sample was naive CD8+ T cells from PBMCs. Every receptor here comes from a man aged 18 to 29 in good health. Some clones in this sample may be carry-over from other donors' samples. Both conserved end residues are part of each CDR3.

TRBV7-9	TRBJ1-3	CASSYDRVGNTIYF
TRBV6-5	TRBJ1-5	CASSNKAFSNQPQHF
TRBV5-4	TRBJ2-1	CASSLVGSNEQFF
TRBV27	TRBJ1-5	CASTNRGGRGQPQHF
TRBV2	TRBJ2-3	CASTSGPTDTQYF
TRBV7-2	TRBJ2-1	CASSFRVDYNEQFF
TRBV19	TRBJ2-3	CASSIGPSGASTDTQYF
TRBV9	TRBJ1-2	CASSEGKATGREGYTF
TRBV28	TRBJ1-1	CASSLINRSPEAFF
TRBV12-2	TRBJ2-7	CASRLAPGQPNKPYEQYF
TRBV6-6	TRBJ2-2	CASSYSARGELFF
TRBV7-8	TRBJ1-2	CASSLARLGGYGYTF
TRBV6-4	TRBJ2-6	CARWGGLNVLTF
TRBV7-3	TRBJ2-2	CASSLISGGELFF
TRBV4-2	TRBJ2-1	CASSQRQGSYNEQFF
TRBV6-5	TRBJ2-1	CASSYLAGSSYNEQFF
TRBV27	TRBJ1-2	CASRERGQGYTF
TRBV9	TRBJ2-7	CASSPNPYEQYF
TRBV15	TRBJ2-2	CATSERDSWAGELFF
TRBV7-6	TRBJ2-2	CASSEGVYANTGELFF
TRBV5-4	TRBJ1-1	CASSSLLEGLTEAFF
TRBV28	TRBJ2-2	CATETGGLFGELFF
TRBV29-1	TRBJ1-1	CSVDRDRKAFF